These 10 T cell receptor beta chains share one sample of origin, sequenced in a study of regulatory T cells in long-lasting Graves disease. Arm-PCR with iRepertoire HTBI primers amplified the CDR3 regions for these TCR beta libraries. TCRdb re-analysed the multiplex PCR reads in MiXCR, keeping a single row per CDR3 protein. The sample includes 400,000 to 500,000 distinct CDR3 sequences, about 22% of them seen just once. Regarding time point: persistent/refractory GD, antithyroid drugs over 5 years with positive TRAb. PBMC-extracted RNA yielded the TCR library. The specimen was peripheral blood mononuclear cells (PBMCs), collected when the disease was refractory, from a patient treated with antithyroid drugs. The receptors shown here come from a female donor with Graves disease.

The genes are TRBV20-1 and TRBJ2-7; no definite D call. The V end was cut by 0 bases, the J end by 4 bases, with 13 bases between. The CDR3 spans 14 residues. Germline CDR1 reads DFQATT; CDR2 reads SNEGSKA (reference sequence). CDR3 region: CSARDQQKTYEQYF. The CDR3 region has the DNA TGCAGTGCTAGAGATCAACAGAAAACTTACGAGCAGTACTTC.

The DNA for the CDR3 is TGTGCCAGTAGTATAGGTTCAGGGGCCTATGGCTACACCTTC. It codes for CASSIGSGAYGYTF. The V gene is TRBV19, the J gene TRBJ1-2, with a tentative D call TRBD1 (6 bases). V lost 1 base and J lost 4, with 10 bases in between. Germline V lookup: CDR1 LNHDA, CDR2 SQIVND (reference sequence). The CDR3 has 14 amino acids.

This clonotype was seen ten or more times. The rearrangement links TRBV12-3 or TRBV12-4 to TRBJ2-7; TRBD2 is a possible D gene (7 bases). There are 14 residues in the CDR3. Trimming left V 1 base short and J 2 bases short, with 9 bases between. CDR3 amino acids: CASSLVGGPYEQYF. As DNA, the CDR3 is TGTGCCAGCAGTTTAGTCGGGGGGCCCTACGAGCAGTACTTC.

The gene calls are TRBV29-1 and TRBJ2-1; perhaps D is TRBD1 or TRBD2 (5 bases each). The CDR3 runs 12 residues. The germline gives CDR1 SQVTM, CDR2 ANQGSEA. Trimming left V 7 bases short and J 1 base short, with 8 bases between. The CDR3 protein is CSARESYNEQFF. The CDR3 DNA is TGCAGCGCCAGGGAGTCCTACAATGAGCAGTTCTTC.

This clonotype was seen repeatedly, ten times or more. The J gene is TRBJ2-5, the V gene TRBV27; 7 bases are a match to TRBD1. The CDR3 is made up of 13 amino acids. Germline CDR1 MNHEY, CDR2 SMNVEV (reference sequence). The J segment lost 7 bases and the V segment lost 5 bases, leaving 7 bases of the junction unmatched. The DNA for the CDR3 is TGTGCCAGCAGTCCGACAGGGACGGGGACCCAGTACTTC. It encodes CASSPTGTGTQYF.

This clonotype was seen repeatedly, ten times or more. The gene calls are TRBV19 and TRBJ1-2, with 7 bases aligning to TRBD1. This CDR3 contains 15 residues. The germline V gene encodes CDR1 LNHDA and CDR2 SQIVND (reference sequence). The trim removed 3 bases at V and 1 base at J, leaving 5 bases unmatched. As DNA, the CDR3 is TGTGCCAGTAGTATTACAGGGGTCGGTAACTATGGCTACACCTTC. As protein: CASSITGVGNYGYTF.

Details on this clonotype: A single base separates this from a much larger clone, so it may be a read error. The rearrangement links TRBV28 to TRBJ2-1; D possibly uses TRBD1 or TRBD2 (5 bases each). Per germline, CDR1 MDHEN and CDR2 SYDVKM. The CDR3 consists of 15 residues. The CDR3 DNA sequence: TGTACCAGCAGCGCCGGGACCCTCTCCTACAATGAGCAGTTCTTC. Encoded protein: CTSSAGTLSYNEQFF.

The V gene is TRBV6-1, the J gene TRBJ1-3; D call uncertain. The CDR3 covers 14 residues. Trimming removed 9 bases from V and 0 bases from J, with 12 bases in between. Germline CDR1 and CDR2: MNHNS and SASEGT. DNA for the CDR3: TGTGCCAGTGGGGAACCAGTCTCTGGAAACACCATATATTTT. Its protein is CASGEPVSGNTIYF.

CDR3 in amino acids: CASRLSGRRDTQYF. The CDR3 nucleotides are TGTGCCAGTAGGCTTAGCGGGAGAAGAGATACGCAGTATTTT. The V call is TRBV28, the J call TRBJ2-3; 9 bases are a match to TRBD2. The V gene end was trimmed by 9 bases and the J gene end by 5 bases; junction bases not matched to a gene: 9. In germline, CDR1 is MDHEN, CDR2 SYDVKM. CDR3 size: 14 residues.

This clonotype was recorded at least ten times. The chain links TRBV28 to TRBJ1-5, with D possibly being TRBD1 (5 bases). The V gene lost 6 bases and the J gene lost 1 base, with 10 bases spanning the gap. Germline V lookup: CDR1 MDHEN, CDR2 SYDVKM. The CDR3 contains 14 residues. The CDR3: CASSFGGSNQPQHF. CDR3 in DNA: TGTGCCAGCAGCTTTGGGGGGAGCAATCAGCCCCAGCATTTT.